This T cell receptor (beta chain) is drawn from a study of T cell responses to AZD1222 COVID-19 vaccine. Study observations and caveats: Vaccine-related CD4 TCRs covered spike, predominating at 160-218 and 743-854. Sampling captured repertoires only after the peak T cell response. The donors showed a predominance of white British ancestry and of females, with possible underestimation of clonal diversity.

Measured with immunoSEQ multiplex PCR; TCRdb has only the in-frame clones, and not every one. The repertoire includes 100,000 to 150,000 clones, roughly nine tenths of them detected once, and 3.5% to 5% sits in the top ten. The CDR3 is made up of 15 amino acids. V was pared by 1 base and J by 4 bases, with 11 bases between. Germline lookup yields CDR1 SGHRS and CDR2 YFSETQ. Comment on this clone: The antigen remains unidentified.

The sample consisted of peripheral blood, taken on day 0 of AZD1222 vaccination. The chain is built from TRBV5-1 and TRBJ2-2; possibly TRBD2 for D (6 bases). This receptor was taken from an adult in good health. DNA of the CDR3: TGCGCCAGCAGCTTGTCGGCGGGGACCACCGGGGAGCTGTTTTTT. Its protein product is CASSLSAGTTGELFF.